The clone carrying this T cell receptor beta chain has just one count. This entry belongs to a study of blood T cell repertoires in COVID-19. The wider study: Acute-phase and convalescent COVID-19 samples originated in the United States, Italy and Spain. PBMCs, B-cell-depleted T cells, or T cells provided the cDNA or gDNA that made up the material.

Authors' data handling: Scientists estimated how many nucleated cells there were by amplifying reference gene primers. Only in-frame clones appear in the TCRdb table, and some are missing; sequencing was by immunoSEQ multiplex PCR. The DNA gave D and trimming, while V, J and clone size come from that table. Of under 150,000 clones detected, roughly 80% appear once; the ten largest clones hold around 1.4%. Trimming left V 4 bases short and J 5 bases short, with 8 bases between. Germline CDR1 is LNHDA and CDR2 is SQIVND (reference sequence). The CDR3 is made up of 13 amino acids. Sequencing was performed on peripheral blood. This chain links TRBV19 with TRBJ2-2; perhaps TRBD1 as D (6 bases). The TCR sequence derives from a man between 60 and 75 years old with acute or convalescent COVID-19. CDR3 nucleotide sequence: TGTGCCAGTAGTACACAGGGTACCGGGGAGCTGTTTTTT. Translation: CASSTQGTGELFF.